This TCR beta chain was obtained from a study of blood T cell repertoires in COVID-19. The overall study: Acute-phase and convalescent COVID-19 samples originated in the United States, Italy and Spain. PBMCs, B-cell-depleted T cells, or T cells were the source of the cDNA or gDNA that made up the material.

There are 17 residues in the CDR3. The V segment lost 0 bases and the J segment 7 bases; nucleotides outside the gene matches: 11. Germline CDR1 is ENHRY and CDR2 is SYGVKD. How the authors handled the data: For nucleated cells, counts were estimated from reference gene primer amplification. Libraries were prepared by immunoSEQ multiplex PCR; TCRdb keeps only in-frame clonotypes and omits some of them. For V, J and clone size, that table is used; D and trimming come from the DNA. Here the sample spans 160,000 or so clones, 80% being singletons. The sequencing input was peripheral blood. The chain is built from TRBV10-3 and TRBJ2-1; 8 nucleotides match TRBD2. The clonotype originates from a man aged 65 to 79 with active or convalescent COVID-19. CDR3 bases: TGTGCCATCAGTGAGTCGCGGGCTACTAGCGGCCTAAATGAGCAGTTCTTC. It is translated as CAISESRATSGLNEQFF.